One sample yielded the 11 T cell receptor beta chains listed below, sequenced in a study of blood T cell repertoires in COVID-19. The protocol was immunoSEQ multiplex PCR, while the TCRdb copy is restricted to in-frame clones and leaves out a portion. This table has approximately 300,000 clones, 90% appearing once. Sequencing input: PBMCs or T cells enriched from blood (not recorded which). The receptors derive from a woman in her twenties or thirties who had been exposed to COVID-19.

This clone is a singleton in its sample. This chain joins TRBV7-3 and TRBJ2-7; 13 bases map to TRBD2. Germline CDR1 and CDR2: SGHTA and FQGTGA. This CDR3 spans 14 amino acids. V trimming: 5 bases; J trimming: 5 bases; junction bases outside the gene matches: 3. CDR3 in DNA: TGTGCCAGCAGCCTACTAGCGGGGGGGAACGAGCAGTACTTC. Residues: CASSLLAGGNEQYF.

The chain carries TRBV5-4 and TRBJ2-5; the match to TRBD2 covers 9 bases. Germline V gene sequence: CDR1 SGHNT, CDR2 YYREEE (reference sequence). J was trimmed by 2 bases and V by 4 bases; bases with no gene match: 9. CDR3 length: 16 amino acids. Written as DNA, the CDR3 is TGTGCCAGCAGCAACCCTAGCGGGGAGGGGCAAGAGACCCAGTACTTC. Translation gives CASSNPSGEGQETQYF.

V is TRBV9 and J is TRBJ2-2, with 7 bases that match TRBD2. The CDR3 spans 13 residues. CDR1 and CDR2 from the germline V gene are SGDLS and YYNGEE. Germline trimming cut 4 bases from V and 7 bases from J; bases unmatched to any gene: 4. CDR3 DNA sequence: TGTGCCAGCAGCAGCGGGACCCTCGGGGAGCTGTTTTTT. Its protein product is CASSSGTLGELFF.

The J gene is TRBJ2-7, the V gene TRBV7-8, with 10 bases matching TRBD1. The CDR3 is 15 residues long. Looked up from germline, CDR1 is SGHVS and CDR2 is FQNEAQ. J lost 2 bases, V lost 3 bases, and 4 bases had no gene match. The CDR3, as DNA: TGTGCCAGCAGCTTTGGGACAGGGGCCGCCTACGAGCAGTACTTC. It codes for CASSFGTGAAYEQYF. Full variable domain (missing parts from reference TRBV7-8 and TRBJ2-7): GAGVSQSPRYKVAKRGQDVALRCDPISGHVSLFWYQQALGQGPEFLTYFQNEAQLDKSGLPSDRFFAERPEGSVSTLKIQRTQQEDSAVYLCASSFGTGAAYEQYFGPGTRLTVT.

The rearrangement links TRBV6-5 to TRBJ1-2, with D perhaps matching TRBD1 (5 bases). V lost 8 bases to trimming and J lost 0 bases, with 10 bases between them. The CDR3 loop spans 13 amino acids. Germline-derived CDR1 and CDR2 are MNHEY and SVGAGI. The CDR3: CASQTATNYGYTF. Written as DNA, the CDR3 is TGTGCCAGCCAGACAGCAACTAACTATGGCTACACCTTC.

The DNA for the CDR3 is TGTGCCAGCAGCCCAAGACTAGCACTTGGCATCCGGGAGCTGTTTTTT. This encodes CASSPRLALGIRELFF. This sequence joins TRBV5-4 and TRBJ2-2, with 7 bases lining up with TRBD2. This CDR3 has 16 amino acids. Germline V gene sequence: CDR1 SGHNT, CDR2 YYREEE (reference sequence). V shed 4 bases, J shed 9 bases, and the junction held 15 bases outside the gene matches.

The chain links TRBV10-3 to TRBJ2-5; D gene uncertain. Germline CDR1 is ENHRY and CDR2 is SYGVKD. V lost 0 bases and J lost 5, with 4 bases in between. The CDR3 consists of 12 residues. The DNA for the CDR3 is TGTGCCATCAGTGAGTCCGGGGAGACCCAGTACTTC. It is translated as CAISESGETQYF.

CDR3 residues: CASSTQDAVYQPQHF. In nucleotides, the CDR3 is TGTGCCAGCAGTACACAGGACGCCGTGTATCAGCCCCAGCATTTT. The chain joins TRBV21-1 to TRBJ1-5; TRBD1, as called in the table, went unchecked against the DNA. TRBV21-1 is marked as a pseudogene. The CDR3 runs 15 residues.

The chain recombines TRBV10-3 with TRBJ2-3; TRBD2 matches at 12 bases. The CDR3 spans 17 residues. V shed 2 bases, J shed 2 bases, and the junction held 5 bases outside the gene matches. Germline-derived CDR1 and CDR2 are ENHRY and SYGVKD. This CDR3 reads CAISEGLAGGHTDTQYF. The CDR3 nucleotides are TGTGCCATCAGTGAGGGTCTAGCGGGGGGGCACACAGATACGCAGTATTTT.

This chain joins TRBV4-1 and TRBJ1-2, with a possible D match to TRBD1 (6 bases). Germline CDR1 and CDR2: MGHRA and YSYEKL. V was cut by 6 bases and J by 4 bases, with 15 bases left in between. CDR3 length: 14 residues. The CDR3 is CASSPGHQAYGYTF. In DNA, the CDR3 is TGCGCCAGCAGTCCGGGACACCAAGCCTATGGCTACACCTTC.

The chain is built from TRBV29-1 and TRBJ1-1; possibly TRBD1 for D (6 bases). CDR1 SQVTM and CDR2 ANQGSEA come from the germline V gene. CDR3 length equals 12 residues. V was cut by 5 bases and J by 1 base, with 8 bases left in between. This CDR3 reads CSVTGQNTEAFF. The CDR3 DNA reads as TGCAGCGTTACGGGACAGAACACTGAAGCTTTCTTT.